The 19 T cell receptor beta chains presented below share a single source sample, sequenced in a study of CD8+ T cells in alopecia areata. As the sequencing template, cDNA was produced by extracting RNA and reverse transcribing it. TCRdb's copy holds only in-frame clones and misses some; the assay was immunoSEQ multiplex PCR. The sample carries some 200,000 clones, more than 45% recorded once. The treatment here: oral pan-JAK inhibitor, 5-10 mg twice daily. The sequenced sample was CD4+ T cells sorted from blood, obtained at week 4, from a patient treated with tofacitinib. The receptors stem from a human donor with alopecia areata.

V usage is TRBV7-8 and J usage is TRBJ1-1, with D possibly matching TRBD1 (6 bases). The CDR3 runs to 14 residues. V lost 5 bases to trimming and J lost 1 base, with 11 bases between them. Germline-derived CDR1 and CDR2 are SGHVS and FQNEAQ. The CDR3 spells CASSMDRANTEAFF. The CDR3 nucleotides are TGTGCCAGCAGCATGGACAGAGCGAACACTGAAGCTTTCTTT.

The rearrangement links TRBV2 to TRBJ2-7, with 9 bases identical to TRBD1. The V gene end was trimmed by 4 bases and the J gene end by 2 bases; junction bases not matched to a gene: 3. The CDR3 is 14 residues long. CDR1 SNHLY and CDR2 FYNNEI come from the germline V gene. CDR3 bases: TGTGCCAGCAGTGCCGGGACAGGGACCTACGAGCAGTACTTC. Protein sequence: CASSAGTGTYEQYF.

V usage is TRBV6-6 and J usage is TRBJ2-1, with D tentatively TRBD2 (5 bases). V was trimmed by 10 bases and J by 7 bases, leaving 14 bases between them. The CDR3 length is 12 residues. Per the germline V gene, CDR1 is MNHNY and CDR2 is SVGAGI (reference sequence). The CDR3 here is CATRRTGNEQFF. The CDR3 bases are TGTGCCACACGGAGGACCGGGAATGAGCAGTTCTTC.

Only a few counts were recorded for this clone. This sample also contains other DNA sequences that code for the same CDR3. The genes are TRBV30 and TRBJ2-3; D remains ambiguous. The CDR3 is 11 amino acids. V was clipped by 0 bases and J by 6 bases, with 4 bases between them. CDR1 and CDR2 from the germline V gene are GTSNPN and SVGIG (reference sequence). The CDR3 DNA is TGTGCCTGGAGTGTTGGGGATACGCAGTATTTT. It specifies CAWSVGDTQYF.

CDR3 coding DNA: TGCGCCAGCAGCTTGGCACGGGGTCTTGAAGAGACCCAGTACTTC. This codes for CASSLARGLEETQYF. This chain uses TRBV5-1 with TRBJ2-5; the D gene is possibly TRBD2 (5 bases). The germline V gene encodes CDR1 SGHRS and CDR2 YFSETQ. The length of the CDR3 is 15 residues. The V and J ends lost 0 bases and 3 bases respectively, with 12 bases between them.

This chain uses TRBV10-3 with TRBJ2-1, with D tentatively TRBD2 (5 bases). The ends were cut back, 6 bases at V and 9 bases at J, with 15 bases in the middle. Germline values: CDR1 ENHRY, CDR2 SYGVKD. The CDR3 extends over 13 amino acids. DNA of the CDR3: TGTGCCATCAGCTGGGCCGTCGAGGGTGAGCAGTTCTTC. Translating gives CAISWAVEGEQFF.

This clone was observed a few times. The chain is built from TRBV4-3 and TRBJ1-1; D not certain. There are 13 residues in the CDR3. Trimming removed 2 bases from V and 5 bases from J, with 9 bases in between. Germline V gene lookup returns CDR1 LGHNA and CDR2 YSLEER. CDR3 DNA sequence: TGCGCCAGCAGCCAATTCCAAGGGACTGAAGCTTTCTTT. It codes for CASSQFQGTEAFF.

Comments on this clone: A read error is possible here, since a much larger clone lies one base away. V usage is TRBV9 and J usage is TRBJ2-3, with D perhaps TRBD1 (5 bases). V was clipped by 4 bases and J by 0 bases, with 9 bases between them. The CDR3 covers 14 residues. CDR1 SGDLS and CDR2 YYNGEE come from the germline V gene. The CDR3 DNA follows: TGTGCCAGCAGCTTGACAGATAGCACAGATACGCAGTATTTT. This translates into CASSLTDSTDTQYF.

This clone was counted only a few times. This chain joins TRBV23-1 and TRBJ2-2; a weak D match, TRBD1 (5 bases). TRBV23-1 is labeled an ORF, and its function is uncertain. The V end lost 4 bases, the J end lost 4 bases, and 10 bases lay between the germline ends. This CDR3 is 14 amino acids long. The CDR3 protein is CASSLYQGTGELFF. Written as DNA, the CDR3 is TGCGCCAGCAGTCTTTATCAGGGCACCGGGGAGCTGTTTTTT.

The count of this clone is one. CDR3 sequence: CASSHTGTANEQFF. In nucleotides, the CDR3 is TGCGCCAGCAGCCACACCGGGACAGCCAATGAGCAGTTCTTC. V gene TRBV4-3 combines with J gene TRBJ2-1; 7 positions agree with TRBD1. With V trimmed by 3 bases and J by 6 bases, 5 bases remained unmatched. This CDR3 is 14 amino acids long. CDR1 and CDR2 (germline): LGHNA, YSLEER.

The CDR3 loop reads CAWSQMGNQPQHF. In DNA form, the CDR3 reads TGTGCCTGGAGTCAAATGGGCAATCAGCCCCAGCATTTT. V and J are TRBV30 and TRBJ1-5; D is uncertain. Germline lookup yields CDR1 GTSNPN and CDR2 SVGIG (reference sequence). Trimming took off 2 bases at V and 2 bases at J, with 7 bases between the two ends. The CDR3 is 13 amino acids.

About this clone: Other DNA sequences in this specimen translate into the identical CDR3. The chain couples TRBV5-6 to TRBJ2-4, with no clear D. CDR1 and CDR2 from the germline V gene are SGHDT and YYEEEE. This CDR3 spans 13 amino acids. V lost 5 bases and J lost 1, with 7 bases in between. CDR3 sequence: CASRERAKNIQYF. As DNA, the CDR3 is TGTGCCAGCAGGGAGAGGGCCAAAAACATTCAGTACTTC.

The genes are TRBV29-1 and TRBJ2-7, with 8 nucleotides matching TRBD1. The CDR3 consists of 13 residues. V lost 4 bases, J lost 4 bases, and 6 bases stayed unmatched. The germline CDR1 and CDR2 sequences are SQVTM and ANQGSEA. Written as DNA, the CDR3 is TGCAGCGTTGGGGGCAGGGGGCCTTACGAGCAGTACTTC. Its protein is CSVGGRGPYEQYF.

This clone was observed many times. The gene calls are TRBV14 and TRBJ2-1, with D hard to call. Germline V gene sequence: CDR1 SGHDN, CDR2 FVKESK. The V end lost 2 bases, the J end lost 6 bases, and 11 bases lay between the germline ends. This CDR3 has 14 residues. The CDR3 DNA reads TGTGCCAGCAGCCAATCTCTCAGGATCAATGAGCAGTTCTTC. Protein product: CASSQSLRINEQFF.

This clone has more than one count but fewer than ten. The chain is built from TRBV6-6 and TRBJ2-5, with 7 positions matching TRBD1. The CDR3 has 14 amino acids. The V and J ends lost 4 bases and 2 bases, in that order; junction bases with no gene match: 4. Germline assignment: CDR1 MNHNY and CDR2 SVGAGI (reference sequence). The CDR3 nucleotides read TGTGCCAGCAGTTCATCGGGACAGCAAGAGACCCAGTACTTC. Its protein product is CASSSSGQQETQYF.

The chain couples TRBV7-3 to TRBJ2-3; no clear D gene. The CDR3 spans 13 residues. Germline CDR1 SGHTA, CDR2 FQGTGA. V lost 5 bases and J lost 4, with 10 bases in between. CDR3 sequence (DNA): TGTGCCAGCAGCCCCCAACGGGCAGATACGCAGTATTTT. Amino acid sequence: CASSPQRADTQYF.

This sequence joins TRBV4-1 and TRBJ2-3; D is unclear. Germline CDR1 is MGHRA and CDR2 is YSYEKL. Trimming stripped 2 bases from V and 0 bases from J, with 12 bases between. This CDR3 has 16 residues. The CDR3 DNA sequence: TGCGCCAGCAGCCAAACTAAAACCGCTAGCACAGATACGCAGTATTTT. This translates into CASSQTKTASTDTQYF.

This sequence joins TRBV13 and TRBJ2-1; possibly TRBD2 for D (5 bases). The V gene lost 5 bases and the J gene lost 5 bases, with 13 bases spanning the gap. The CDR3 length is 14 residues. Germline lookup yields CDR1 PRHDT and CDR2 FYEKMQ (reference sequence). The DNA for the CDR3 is TGTGCCAGCAGCCCCGCCGGGATAAACAATGAGCAGTTCTTC. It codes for CASSPAGINNEQFF.

CDR3 in amino acids: CASSLWYQETQYF. CDR3 sequence (DNA): TGTGCCAGCAGCTTGTGGTACCAAGAGACCCAGTACTTC. The chain recombines TRBV5-6 with TRBJ2-5; D call uncertain. This CDR3 contains 13 residues. Germline V gene lookup returns CDR1 SGHDT and CDR2 YYEEEE. With 1 base removed from V and 0 bases from J, the gap between germline ends came to 4 bases. Supplemented by reference TRBV5-6 and TRBJ2-5, the full variable domain reads DAGVTQSPTHLIKTRGQQVTLRCSPKSGHDTVSWYQQALGQGPQFIFQYYEEEERQRGNFPDRFSGHQFPNYSSELNVNALLLGDSALYLCASSLWYQETQYFGPGTRLLVL.